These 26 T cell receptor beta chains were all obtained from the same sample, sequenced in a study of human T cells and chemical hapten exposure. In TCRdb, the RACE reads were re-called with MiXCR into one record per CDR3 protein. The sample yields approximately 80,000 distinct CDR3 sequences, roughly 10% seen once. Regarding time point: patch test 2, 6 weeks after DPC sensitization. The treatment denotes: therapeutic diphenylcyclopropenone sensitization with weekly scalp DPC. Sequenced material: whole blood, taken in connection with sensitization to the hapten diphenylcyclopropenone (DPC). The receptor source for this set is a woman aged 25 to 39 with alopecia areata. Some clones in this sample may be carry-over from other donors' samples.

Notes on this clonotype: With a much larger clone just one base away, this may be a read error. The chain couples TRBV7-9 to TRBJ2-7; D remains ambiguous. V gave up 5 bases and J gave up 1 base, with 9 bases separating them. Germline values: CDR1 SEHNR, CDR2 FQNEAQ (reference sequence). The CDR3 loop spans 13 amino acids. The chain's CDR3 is CASSPSTSYEQYF. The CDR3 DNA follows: TGTGCCAGCAGCCCCTCGACATCCTACGAGCAGTACTTC.

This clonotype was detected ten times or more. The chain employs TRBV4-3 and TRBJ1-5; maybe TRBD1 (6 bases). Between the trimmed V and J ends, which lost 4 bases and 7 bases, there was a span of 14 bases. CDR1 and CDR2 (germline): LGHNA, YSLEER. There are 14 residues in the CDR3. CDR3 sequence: CASSPGAGPQPQHF. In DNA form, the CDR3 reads TGCGCCAGCAGCCCAGGGGCAGGTCCACAGCCCCAGCATTTT.

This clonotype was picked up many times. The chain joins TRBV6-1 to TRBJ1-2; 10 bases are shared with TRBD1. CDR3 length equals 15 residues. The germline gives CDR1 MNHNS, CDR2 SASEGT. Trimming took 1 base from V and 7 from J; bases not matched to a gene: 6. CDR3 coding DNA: TGTGCCAGCAGTGAAGTGGGACAGGGGCGAAGTGGCTACACCTTC. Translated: CASSEVGQGRSGYTF.

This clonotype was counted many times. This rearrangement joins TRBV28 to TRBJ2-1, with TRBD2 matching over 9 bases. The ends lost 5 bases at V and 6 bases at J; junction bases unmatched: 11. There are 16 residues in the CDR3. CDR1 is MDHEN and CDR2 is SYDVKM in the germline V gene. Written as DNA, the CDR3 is TGTGCCAGCAGTCCCCCGGGAGCGGGAGGACGCAATGAGCAGTTCTTC. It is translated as CASSPPGAGGRNEQFF.

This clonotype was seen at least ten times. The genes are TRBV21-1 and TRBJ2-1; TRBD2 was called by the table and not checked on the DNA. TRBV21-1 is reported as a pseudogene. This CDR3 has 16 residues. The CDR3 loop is CASSKSSGGSYNEQFF. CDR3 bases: TGTGCCAGCAGCAAATCCAGCGGGGGATCCTACAATGAGCAGTTCTTC.

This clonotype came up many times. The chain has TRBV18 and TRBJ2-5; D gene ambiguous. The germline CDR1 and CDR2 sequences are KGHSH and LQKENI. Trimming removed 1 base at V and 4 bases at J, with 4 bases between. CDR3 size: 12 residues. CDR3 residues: CASSPQGETQYF. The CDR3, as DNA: TGTGCCAGCTCACCACAGGGAGAGACCCAGTACTTC.

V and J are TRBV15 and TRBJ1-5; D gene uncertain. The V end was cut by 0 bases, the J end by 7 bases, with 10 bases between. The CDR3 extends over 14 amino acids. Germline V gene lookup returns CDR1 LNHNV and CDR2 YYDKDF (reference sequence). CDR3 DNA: TGTGCCACCAGCAGAGACTTTCGGGGACAGCCCCAGCATTTT. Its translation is CATSRDFRGQPQHF.

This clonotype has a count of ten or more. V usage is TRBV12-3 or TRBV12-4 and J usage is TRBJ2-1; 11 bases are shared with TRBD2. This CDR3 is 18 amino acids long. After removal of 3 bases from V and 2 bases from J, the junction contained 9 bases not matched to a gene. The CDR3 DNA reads TGTGCCAGCAGTTTCCTACCCACTAGCGGGGGTCCCTACAATGAGCAGTTCTTC. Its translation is CASSFLPTSGGPYNEQFF.

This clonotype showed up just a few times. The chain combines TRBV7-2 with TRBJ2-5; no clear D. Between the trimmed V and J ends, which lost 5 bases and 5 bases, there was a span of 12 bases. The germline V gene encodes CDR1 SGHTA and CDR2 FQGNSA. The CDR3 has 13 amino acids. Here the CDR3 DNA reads TGTGCCAGCAGCCCACCCGGTCGGGAGACCCAGTACTTC. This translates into CASSPPGRETQYF. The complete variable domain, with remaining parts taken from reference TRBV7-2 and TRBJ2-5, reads GAGVSQSPSNKVTEKGKDVELRCDPISGHTALYWYRQSLGQGLEFLIYFQGNSAPDKSGLPSDRFSAERTGGSVSTLTIQRTQQEDSAVYLCASSPPGRETQYFGPGTRLLVL.

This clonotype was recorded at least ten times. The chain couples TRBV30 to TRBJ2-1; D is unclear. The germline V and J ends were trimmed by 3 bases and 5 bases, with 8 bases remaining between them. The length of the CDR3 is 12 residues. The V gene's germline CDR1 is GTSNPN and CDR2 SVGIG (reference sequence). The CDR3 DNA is TGTGCCTGGAGCGCCGGGCACAATGAGCAGTTCTTC. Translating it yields CAWSAGHNEQFF.

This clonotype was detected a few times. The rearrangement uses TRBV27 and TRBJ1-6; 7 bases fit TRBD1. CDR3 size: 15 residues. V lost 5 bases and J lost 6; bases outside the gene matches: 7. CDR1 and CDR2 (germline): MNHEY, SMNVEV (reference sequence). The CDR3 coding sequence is TGTGCCAGCAGTCCCGGACAGGTTGTTAATTCACCCCTCCACTTT. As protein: CASSPGQVVNSPLHF.

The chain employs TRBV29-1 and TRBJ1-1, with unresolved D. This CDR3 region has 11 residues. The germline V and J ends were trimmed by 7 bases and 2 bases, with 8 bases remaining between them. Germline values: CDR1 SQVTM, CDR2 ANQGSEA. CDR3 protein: CSAVYNTEAFF. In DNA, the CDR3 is TGCAGCGCCGTGTATAACACTGAAGCTTTCTTT.

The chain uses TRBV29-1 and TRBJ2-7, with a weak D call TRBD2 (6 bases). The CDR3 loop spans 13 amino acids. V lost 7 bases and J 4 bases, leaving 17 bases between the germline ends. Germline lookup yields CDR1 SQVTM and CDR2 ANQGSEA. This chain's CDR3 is CSGISAGTYEQYF. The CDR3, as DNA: TGCAGCGGGATATCTGCGGGAACGTACGAGCAGTACTTC.

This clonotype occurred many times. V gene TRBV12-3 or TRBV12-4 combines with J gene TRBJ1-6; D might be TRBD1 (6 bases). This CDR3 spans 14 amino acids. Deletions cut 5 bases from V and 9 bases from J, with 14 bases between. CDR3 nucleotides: TGTGCCAGCAGTCCCCCAGGGGTACGTTCACCCCTCCACTTT. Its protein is CASSPPGVRSPLHF.

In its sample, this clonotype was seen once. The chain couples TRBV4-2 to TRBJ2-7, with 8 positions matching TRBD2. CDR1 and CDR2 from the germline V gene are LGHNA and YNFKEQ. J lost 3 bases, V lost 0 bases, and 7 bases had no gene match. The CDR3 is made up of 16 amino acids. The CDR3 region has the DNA TGTGCCAGCAGCCAAGAGATGACGGGAGGGAGCTACGAGCAGTACTTC. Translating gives CASSQEMTGGSYEQYF.

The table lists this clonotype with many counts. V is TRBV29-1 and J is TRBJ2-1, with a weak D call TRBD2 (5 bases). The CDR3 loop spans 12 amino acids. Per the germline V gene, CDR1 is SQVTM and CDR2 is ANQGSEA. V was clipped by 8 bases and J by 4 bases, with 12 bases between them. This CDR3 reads CSLIWEYNEQFF. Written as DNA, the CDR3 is TGCAGCCTCATTTGGGAGTACAATGAGCAGTTCTTC.

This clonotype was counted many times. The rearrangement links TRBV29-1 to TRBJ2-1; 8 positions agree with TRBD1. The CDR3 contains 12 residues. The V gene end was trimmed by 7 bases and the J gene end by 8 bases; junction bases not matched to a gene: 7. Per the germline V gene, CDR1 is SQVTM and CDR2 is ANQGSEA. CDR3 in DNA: TGCAGCGGTCGGGTGACAGGGGATGAGCAGTTCTTC. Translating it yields CSGRVTGDEQFF.

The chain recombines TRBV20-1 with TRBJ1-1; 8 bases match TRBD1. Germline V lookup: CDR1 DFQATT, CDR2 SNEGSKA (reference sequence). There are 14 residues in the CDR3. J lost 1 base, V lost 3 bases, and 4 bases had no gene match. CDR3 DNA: TGCAGTGCTAGGAGACAGGGGCCGAACACTGAAGCTTTCTTT. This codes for CSARRQGPNTEAFF.

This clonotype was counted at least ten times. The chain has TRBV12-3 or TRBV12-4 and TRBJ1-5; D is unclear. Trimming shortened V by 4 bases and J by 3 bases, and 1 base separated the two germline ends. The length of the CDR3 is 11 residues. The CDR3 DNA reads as TGTGCCAGCAGTTCCAATCAGCCCCAGCATTTT. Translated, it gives CASSSNQPQHF.

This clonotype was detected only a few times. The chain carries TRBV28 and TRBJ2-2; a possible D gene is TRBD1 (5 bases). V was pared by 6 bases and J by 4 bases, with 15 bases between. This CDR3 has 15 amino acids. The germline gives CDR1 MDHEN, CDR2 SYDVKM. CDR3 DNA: TGTGCCAGCAGCCCCCTGGGGCAAAGCACCGGGGAGCTGTTTTTT. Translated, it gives CASSPLGQSTGELFF.

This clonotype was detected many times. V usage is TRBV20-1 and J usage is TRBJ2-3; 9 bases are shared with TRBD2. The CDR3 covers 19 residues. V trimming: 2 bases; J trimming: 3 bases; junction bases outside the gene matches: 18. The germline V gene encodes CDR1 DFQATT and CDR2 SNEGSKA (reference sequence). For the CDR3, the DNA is TGCAGTGCTAGACCCGTAGCGGGAGTGGGTGCGATAGCAACAGATACGCAGTATTTT. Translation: CSARPVAGVGAIATDTQYF.

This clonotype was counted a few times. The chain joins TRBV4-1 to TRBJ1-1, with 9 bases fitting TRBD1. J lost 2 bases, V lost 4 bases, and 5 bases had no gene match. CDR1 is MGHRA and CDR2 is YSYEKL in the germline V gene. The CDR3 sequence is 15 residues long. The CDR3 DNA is TGCGCCAGCAGCCCCCGGGACAGGGTCAACACTGAAGCTTTCTTT. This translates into CASSPRDRVNTEAFF.

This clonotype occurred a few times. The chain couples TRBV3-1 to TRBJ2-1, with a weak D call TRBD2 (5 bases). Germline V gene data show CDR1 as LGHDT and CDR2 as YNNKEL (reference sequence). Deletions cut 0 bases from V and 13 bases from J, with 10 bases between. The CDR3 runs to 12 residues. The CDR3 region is CASSQDPREQFF. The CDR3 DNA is TGTGCCAGCAGCCAAGATCCCCGGGAACAGTTCTTC.

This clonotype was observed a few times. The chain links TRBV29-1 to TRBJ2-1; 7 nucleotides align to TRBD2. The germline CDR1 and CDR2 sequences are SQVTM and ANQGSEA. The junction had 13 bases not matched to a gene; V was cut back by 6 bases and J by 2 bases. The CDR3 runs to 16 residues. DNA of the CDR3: TGCAGCGTCCCTTCTCAGGCCGCGGGGGCCTACAATGAGCAGTTCTTC. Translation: CSVPSQAAGAYNEQFF.

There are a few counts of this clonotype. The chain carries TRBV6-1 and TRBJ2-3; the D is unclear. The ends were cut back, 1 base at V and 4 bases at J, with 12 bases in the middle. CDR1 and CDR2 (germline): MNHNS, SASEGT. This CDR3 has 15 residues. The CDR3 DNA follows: TGTGCCAGCAGTGAAGATGGACGATTCCCAGATACGCAGTATTTT. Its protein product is CASSEDGRFPDTQYF.

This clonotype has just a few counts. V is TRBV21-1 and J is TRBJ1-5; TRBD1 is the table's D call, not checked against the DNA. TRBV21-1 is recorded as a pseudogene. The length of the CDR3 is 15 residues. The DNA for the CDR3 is TGTGCCAGCAGCAAGGGACAGAGAAGCAATCAGCCCCAGCATTTT. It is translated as CASSKGQRSNQPQHF.